Below are 17 T cell receptor beta chains sequenced from a single sample in a study of CD4 and CD8 cells across lung adenocarcinoma regions (dated by TCRdb to the late 2010s). Library creation used PCR. The run used a HiSeq X Ten. The public reads were run again by TCRdb, first through fastp at Q25 and then through MiXCR, and only productive beta chains were kept. Identical CDR3 proteins give one entry, which carries the most common genes and DNA. For this sample the table gives about 25,000 distinct CDR3 sequences, of which approximately 53% were detected only once. Of the sample, under 50% falls within the top ten clones. What was sequenced was CD8+ T cells from the center of a lung tumor. The cell subset or site label here, explained by the study, means: tumor center region. The receptors originated from a male donor with lung adenocarcinoma. The CD4 and CD8 labels of this study may be unreliable.

This chain joins TRBV5-6 and TRBJ2-3; 8 bases are a match to TRBD1. Germline CDR1 and CDR2: SGHDT and YYEEEE. The CDR3 runs 17 residues. V was clipped by 1 base and J by 3 bases; unmatched bases: 10. CDR3 sequence reads: CASSLFGQGARTDTQYF. The CDR3 DNA sequence: TGTGCCAGCAGCTTGTTTGGCCAGGGGGCACGGACAGATACGCAGTATTTT.

This chain links TRBV10-3 with TRBJ2-3, with D perhaps matching TRBD2 (6 bases). Germline CDR1 is ENHRY and CDR2 is SYGVKD. The CDR3 spans 13 residues. With 11 bases removed from V and 0 bases from J, the gap between germline ends came to 12 bases. The CDR3 DNA is TGTGCCGTCCGACGGGGGAGCACAGATACGCAGTATTTT. This encodes CAVRRGSTDTQYF.

CDR3 DNA sequence: TGTGCCAGCAGCCCCGCCGGGACAGGGGGAGTTCGGGGCAATCAGCCCCAGCATTTT. This codes for CASSPAGTGGVRGNQPQHF. This chain joins TRBV7-8 and TRBJ1-5, with 11 bases identical to TRBD1. CDR1 and CDR2 (germline): SGHVS, FQNEAQ. V lost 5 bases, J lost 2 bases, and 14 bases stayed unmatched. The CDR3 length is 19 residues.

This rearrangement joins TRBV12-3 or TRBV12-4 to TRBJ2-1; D gene ambiguous. This CDR3 has 13 residues. Deletions cut 5 bases from V and 7 bases from J, with 12 bases between. CDR3 sequence: CASSPYGVNEQFF. The CDR3 nucleotides are TGTGCCAGCAGTCCCTATGGAGTGAATGAGCAGTTCTTC.

This clonotype was counted only a few times. The chain uses TRBV27 and TRBJ2-1; D call uncertain. This CDR3 spans 17 amino acids. The V gene lost 0 bases and the J gene lost 3 bases, with 15 bases spanning the gap. The germline V gene has CDR1 MNHEY and CDR2 SMNVEV (reference sequence). The CDR3 nucleotides are TGTGCCAGCAGTTTATCGTTCCCCACCCTACTCTACAATGAGCAGTTCTTC. This gives the protein CASSLSFPTLLYNEQFF.

The CDR3 DNA follows: TGTGCCAGCAGGAGGGAGGGCCGTTTTAGTGAGCAGTTCTTC. Translation: CASRREGRFSEQFF. V is TRBV6-1 and J is TRBJ2-1, with 7 bases matching TRBD2. V trimming: 6 bases; J trimming: 9 bases; junction bases outside the gene matches: 11. The CDR3 totals 14 residues. Germline V lookup: CDR1 MNHNS, CDR2 SASEGT.

This clonotype was observed many times. This chain uses TRBV6-1 with TRBJ2-2; D is possibly TRBD1 (6 bases). V shed 3 bases and J shed 1 base, with 12 bases lying between them. CDR3 length equals 16 residues. The V gene's germline CDR1 is MNHNS and CDR2 SASEGT. DNA of the CDR3: TGTGCCAGCAGTGAGATTCCGGGACAGAACACCGGGGAGCTGTTTTTT. This codes for CASSEIPGQNTGELFF.

This clonotype was counted between two and nine times. V usage is TRBV3-1 and J usage is TRBJ2-1, with 12 bases lining up with TRBD2. Germline V lookup: CDR1 LGHDT, CDR2 YNNKEL (reference sequence). Unmatched junction bases numbered 5, after V lost 4 bases and J lost 4 bases. The CDR3 contains 16 residues. CDR3 sequence (DNA): TGTGCCAGCAGCCCGAGGACTAGCGGGGTATACAATGAGCAGTTCTTC. It encodes CASSPRTSGVYNEQFF.

The chain combines TRBV10-2 with TRBJ2-5; perhaps TRBD1 as D (6 bases). The CDR3 has 19 amino acids. Germline V lookup: CDR1 WSHSY, CDR2 SAAADI. With 0 bases removed from V and 7 bases from J, the gap between germline ends came to 27 bases. CDR3: CASSESTVVAGDPGGTQYF. In DNA form, the CDR3 reads TGCGCCAGCAGTGAGTCGACGGTGGTGGCAGGGGACCCCGGCGGGACCCAGTACTTC.

The chain couples TRBV10-1 to TRBJ2-3, with D uncertain. The germline gives CDR1 WNHNN, CDR2 SYGVQD (reference sequence). There are 14 residues in the CDR3. Trimming left V 0 bases short and J 4 bases short, with 8 bases between. DNA of the CDR3: TGCGCCAGCAGTGAGTCGGCTAGGGCAGATACGCAGTATTTT. It yields the protein CASSESARADTQYF.

V usage is TRBV6-1 and J usage is TRBJ2-3; possibly TRBD2 for D (7 bases). The end of the DNA is better explained by TRBJ2-7, so the J call may be wrong. Germline CDR1 MNHNS, CDR2 SASEGT. CDR3 length equals 15 residues. As DNA, the CDR3 is TGTGCCGCGGGGGACGGGACATGTGTCCAAGAGACGCAGTACTTC. The encoded protein is CAAGDGTCVQETQYF.

The V call is TRBV6-1, the J call TRBJ2-1; 7 nucleotides align to TRBD2. The CDR3 loop spans 14 amino acids. Losses at the gene ends were 6 bases for V and 10 bases for J; bases not matched to a gene: 12. Looked up from germline, CDR1 is MNHNS and CDR2 is SASEGT. In DNA, the CDR3 is TGTGCCAGCAGGATAAGCGGGACCTATCCCGAGCAGTTCTTC. Its protein product is CASRISGTYPEQFF.

This chain links TRBV10-3 with TRBJ2-4; either TRBD1 or TRBD2 may fit D (5 bases each). The CDR3 runs 14 residues. Germline CDR1 and CDR2: ENHRY and SYGVKD. The CDR3 is CAGRGAGAKHIQYF. In DNA form, the CDR3 reads TGTGCGGGGCGTGGAGCCGGGGCAAAACACATTCAGTACTTC.

The rearrangement links TRBV10-1 to TRBJ2-3; the match to TRBD2 covers 13 bases. The last part of the DNA fits TRBJ2-7 better; the J call may be wrong. The CDR3 sequence is 18 residues long. In germline, CDR1 is WNHNN, CDR2 SYGVQD (reference sequence). This CDR3 reads CASSTTSGGQCATDTQYF. CDR3 nucleotide sequence: TGCGCCAGCAGTACGACTAGCGGGGGGCAGTGTGCCACAGATACGCAGTACTTC.

In this sample, this clonotype turned up many times. This chain links TRBV11-3 with TRBJ1-2; maybe TRBD1 (5 bases). Trimming took 0 bases from V and 13 from J, leaving 15 bases between them. Germline CDR1 reads SGHNT; CDR2 reads YENEEA. This CDR3 spans 13 amino acids. CDR3 DNA sequence: TGTGCCAGCAGCTTAGATCAGCGCCAGGGCCCCACCTTC. Protein: CASSLDQRQGPTF.

This clonotype was observed at least ten times. At one end, the junction sequence differs from germline, possibly due to a read error. In nucleotides, the CDR3 is TGTGCCAGTAGTTGGGACACCTCCACAGATACGCAGTATTTT. It translates to CASSWDTSTDTQYF. This sequence joins TRBV6-5 and TRBJ2-3; a possible D gene is TRBD1 (6 bases). Germline V gene lookup returns CDR1 MNHEY and CDR2 SVGAGI. The CDR3 spans 14 residues.

This clonotype occurred a few times. This sequence joins TRBV10-1 and TRBJ2-2; maybe TRBD2 (6 bases). Between the trimmed V and J ends, which lost 4 bases and 7 bases, there was a span of 13 bases. This CDR3 is built from 14 residues. CDR1 and CDR2 (germline): WNHNN, SYGVQD (reference sequence). The CDR3 coding sequence is TGCGCCAGCAGTGCAGTGACAGCGGGCGGGGAGCTGTTTTTT. This sequence encodes CASSAVTAGGELFF.